These T cell receptor beta chains were read from a single sample in a study of blood T cell repertoires in COVID-19. Profiling relied on immunoSEQ multiplex PCR, and the TCRdb table lists in-frame clones only, not all of them. The sample lists some 200,000 clones, around 83% occurring once. The specimen was peripheral blood. Receptor source: a woman in her seventies with COVID-19, enrolled during active disease. Both conserved end residues are part of each CDR3. The D gene is left open where the match is weak. Part of the rows lack a size; the others show once, few, many or a class for expanded clones.

length: 14
J: TRBJ2-2
V: TRBV6-4
D: TRBD1
size: -
CDR3: CASRGQSNTGELFF
DNA: TGTGCCAGCAGGGGACAGTCTAACACCGGGGAGCTGTTTTTT

length: 16
J: TRBJ1-5
V: TRBV6-2/TRBV6-3
D: -
size: -
CDR3: CASSPSSIYSNQPQHF
DNA: TGTGCCAGCAGTCCCTCGTCGATCTATAGCAATCAGCCCCAGCATTTT

length: 12
J: TRBJ2-1
V: TRBV29-1
D: TRBD1
size: -
CDR3: CSVGTGNNEQFF
DNA: TGCAGCGTTGGGACAGGAAACAATGAGCAGTTCTTC

length: 17
J: TRBJ1-3
V: TRBV19
D: TRBD1
size: -
CDR3: CASSIGWTGTSGNTIYF
DNA: TGTGCCAGTAGTATTGGATGGACAGGGACCTCTGGAAACACCATATATTTT

length: 14
J: TRBJ1-2
V: TRBV27
D: -
size: -
CDR3: CASRLREGHYGYTF
DNA: TGTGCCAGCAGGCTCCGGGAGGGACACTATGGCTACACCTTC

length: 16
J: TRBJ2-7
V: TRBV5-6
D: TRBD1
size: -
CDR3: CASSADRTGGFYEQYF
DNA: TGTGCCAGCAGCGCGGACCGGACAGGAGGATTCTACGAGCAGTACTTC

length: 12
J: TRBJ2-5
V: TRBV6-5
D: -
size: -
CDR3: CASSGTQETQYF
DNA: TGTGCCAGCAGCGGGACTCAAGAGACCCAGTACTTC

length: 17
J: TRBJ1-6
V: TRBV18
D: TRBD1
size: -
CDR3: CASSLQAAGTGISPLHF
DNA: TGTGCCAGCTCACTTCAAGCAGCCGGGACAGGGATTTCACCCCTCCACTTT

length: 14
J: TRBJ2-2
V: TRBV10-1
D: TRBD2
size: -
CDR3: CASSEGLETGELFF
DNA: TGCGCCAGCAGTGAGGGACTAGAAACCGGGGAGCTGTTTTTT

length: 16
J: TRBJ2-2
V: TRBV18
D: TRBD1
size: -
CDR3: CASSPPGGADTGELFF
DNA: TGTGCCAGCTCACCGCCAGGGGGCGCAGACACCGGGGAGCTGTTTTTT

length: 14
J: TRBJ1-5
V: TRBV7-2
D: -
size: few
CDR3: CASSWAGPVQPQHF
DNA: TGTGCCAGCAGCTGGGCAGGGCCGGTTCAGCCCCAGCATTTT

length: 14
J: TRBJ2-5
V: TRBV7-2
D: -
size: -
CDR3: CASSLTRNQETQYF
DNA: TGTGCCAGCAGCCTGACTAGAAACCAAGAGACCCAGTACTTC

length: 12
J: TRBJ2-7
V: TRBV28
D: TRBD1
size: -
CDR3: CASSLWTGEQYF
DNA: TGTGCCAGCAGTCTTTGGACAGGCGAGCAGTACTTC

length: 14
J: TRBJ2-7
V: TRBV4-3
D: -
size: -
CDR3: CASSQGGPSYEQYF
DNA: TGCGCCAGCAGCCAGGGAGGCCCGTCGTACGAGCAGTACTTC

length: 15
J: TRBJ1-2
V: TRBV7-2
D: TRBD1
size: -
CDR3: CASSKIGTGVYGYTF
DNA: TGTGCCAGCAGCAAGATCGGGACAGGGGTCTATGGCTACACCTTC

length: 15
J: TRBJ2-1
V: TRBV19
D: -
size: once
CDR3: CASMDQAGSYNEQFF
DNA: TGTGCCAGTATGGATCAGGCGGGCTCCTACAATGAGCAGTTCTTC

length: 16
J: TRBJ2-1
V: TRBV2
D: -
size: once
CDR3: CASSERPASSYNEQFF
DNA: TGTGCCAGCAGTGAACGGCCGGCTAGCTCCTACAATGAGCAGTTCTTC

length: 15
J: TRBJ2-1
V: TRBV29-1
D: -
size: -
CDR3: CSVDSSEGSYNEQFF
DNA: TGCAGCGTTGACTCCAGCGAGGGCTCCTACAATGAGCAGTTCTTC

length: 11
J: TRBJ2-1
V: TRBV5-1
D: -
size: -
CDR3: CASRNSNEQFF
DNA: TGCGCCAGCAGAAACAGCAATGAGCAGTTCTTC

length: 15
J: TRBJ2-7
V: TRBV7-2
D: TRBD1
size: -
CDR3: CASSLRGQGSYEQYF
DNA: TGTGCCAGCAGCTTACGAGGACAGGGCTCCTACGAGCAGTACTTC

length: 16
J: TRBJ2-1
V: TRBV5-4
D: TRBD2
size: -
CDR3: CASSSSGLAGVLEQFF
DNA: TGTGCCAGCAGCTCGTCCGGACTAGCGGGAGTTCTTGAGCAGTTCTTC

length: 17
J: TRBJ1-3
V: TRBV28
D: -
size: -
CDR3: CASSLFLPKSSGNTIYF
DNA: TGTGCCAGCAGTTTATTCCTACCCAAAAGCTCTGGAAACACCATATATTTT

length: 17
J: TRBJ2-7
V: TRBV7-8
D: TRBD1
size: -
CDR3: CASSPTGTGKVYGEQYF
DNA: TGTGCCAGCAGCCCAACCGGGACAGGGAAGGTGTACGGCGAGCAGTACTTC

length: 13
J: TRBJ1-5
V: TRBV18
D: TRBD1
size: -
CDR3: CASSLGTGEPQHF
DNA: TGTGCCAGCTCACTCGGGACAGGCGAGCCCCAGCATTTT

length: 15
J: TRBJ2-1
V: TRBV7-7
D: TRBD2
size: -
CDR3: CASSPGGTSGNEQFF
DNA: TGTGCCAGCAGCCCCGGGGGGACTAGCGGGAATGAGCAGTTCTTC

length: 16
J: TRBJ1-6
V: TRBV28
D: TRBD1
size: -
CDR3: CASSRAGTAYNSPLHF
DNA: TGTGCCAGCAGTAGAGCCGGGACAGCTTATAATTCACCCCTCCACTTT

length: 16
J: TRBJ2-7
V: TRBV24-1
D: TRBD2
size: -
CDR3: CATSEVLAGGPYEQYF
DNA: TGTGCCACCAGTGAAGTACTAGCGGGAGGGCCCTACGAGCAGTACTTC